This T cell receptor (beta chain) was identified in a study of blood T cells in healthy people across ages. The CDR3 has 15 residues. Germline V CDR1 and CDR2: SGHTA, FQGNSA. Trimming cost V 3 bases and J 9 bases; bases outside gene matches: 4. Together with a sample-barcoded 5' primer, a J-beta primer mix was included in a second PCR lasting about 7 to 11 cycles. The template-switch adaptor, which had 12 random nucleotides, put a tag on each cDNA molecule. TCRdb re-derived calls from the 5' RACE reads in MiXCR, one entry per CDR3 protein. Here the sample spans 950,000 to 1,200,000 distinct CDR3 sequences, 35% to 40% being singletons.

The V gene is TRBV7-2, the J gene TRBJ2-1; 14 nucleotides line up with TRBD2. Input material: blood. The clonotype was recovered from a man aged 18 to 30 in good health. The CDR3 loop is CASSLTSGGAPEQFF. As DNA, the CDR3 is TGTGCCAGCAGCTTGACTAGCGGGGGGGCCCCTGAGCAGTTCTTC.